Detailed here is one TCR beta chain. This clonotype was counted only a few times. Its antigen is still unknown. Within one base of it there is no much larger clone, and no base qualities were kept. The entry originates in a study of T cell repertoires in cytomegalovirus infection (dated by TCRdb to between 2018 and 2021). About the investigation overall: Donor HLA type was relevant to the analysis, as public TCR beta signatures indicated carriage of CMV infection together with the matching HLA type. Beyond this particular receptor, the publication reports: The ex vivo response was dominated by HLA-C-restricted CMV-specific TCR beta clonotypes, which also provided the single most frequent clonotype in two of eight donors. Cumulative frequency of public TCR beta family members discriminated carriers of CMV infection plus the relevant HLA type in this cohort and an independent approximately 370-donor cohort.

At the junction V is shortened by 5 bases and J by 16 bases, with 21 bases in between. The CDR3 runs 12 amino acids, cysteine and phenylalanine included. The sequence is cut down to CDR3 DNA, 36 bases in frame from base 1. The germline V gene gives CDR1 as SQVTM and CDR2 as ANQGSEA. These reads were obtained on an Illumina HiSeq 1500. TCRdb trimmed the raw reads at Q25, called clones with MiXCR and kept productive beta chains. Under each unique CDR3 protein, matching rows form one entry showing the most common genes and DNA. This sample has around 180,000 distinct CDR3 sequences in its table, and 28% of those were observed once. Of the sample, around 29% falls within the top ten clones.

The clonotype was recovered from a human donor in good health (CMV status not recorded). Some clones in this sample may be carry-over from other donors' samples. Sequencing input: PBMCs. The chain uses TRBV29-1 and TRBJ2-1, and perhaps TRBD1 as D gene, on 6 matching bases. The CDR3 is CSVRSGTGLYFF. The DNA reads TGCAGCGTTCGATCGGGAACAGGGCTTTACTTCTTC.